The 13 T cell receptor beta chains listed next were all sequenced from one sample in a study of cytomegalovirus exposure and HLA in healthy donors. Use of 60 Vbeta and 13 Jbeta primers characterized the PCR. TCRdb's table, derived via immunoSEQ multiplex PCR, lists solely in-frame clones and lacks some. The sample lists some 120,000 clones, about 86% occurring once. The sample was PBMCs. The receptors here all came from a woman aged 25-40 years in good health and CMV-seronegative.

In nucleotides, the CDR3 is TGTGCCAGCAGCCCCAATAGGGGTGAAAAACTGTTTTTT. Its protein is CASSPNRGEKLFF. The chain is built from TRBV7-2 and TRBJ1-4; a possible D gene is TRBD1 (5 bases). This CDR3 contains 13 residues. Trimming removed 5 bases from V and 7 bases from J, with 11 bases in between. The germline V gene encodes CDR1 SGHTA and CDR2 FQGNSA.

The chain joins TRBV6-1 to TRBJ1-6; weak D call: TRBD1 (5 bases). CDR1 and CDR2 from the germline V gene are MNHNS and SASEGT. V lost 4 bases and J lost 8, with 15 bases in between. The CDR3 is 15 amino acids. The CDR3 DNA is TGTGCCAGCAGTGGATGGCAGGGCCCTGATTCACCCCTCCACTTT. It encodes CASSGWQGPDSPLHF.

CDR3 in DNA: TGTGCCAGAAGCTGGTCGGCTGGAAACACCATATATTTT. Translating it yields CARSWSAGNTIYF. V and J are TRBV5-3 and TRBJ1-3; D gene uncertain. TRBV5-3 is flagged as an ORF with uncertain function. The germline V and J ends were trimmed by 3 bases and 2 bases, with 6 bases remaining between them. This CDR3 has 13 residues.

This clone was seen more than once but under ten times. The J gene is TRBJ2-2, the V gene TRBV18, with 9 positions matching TRBD2. Germline trimming cut 3 bases from V and 5 bases from J; bases unmatched to any gene: 7. This CDR3 is 16 amino acids long. Germline V lookup: CDR1 KGHSH, CDR2 LQKENI. The DNA for the CDR3 is TGTGCCAGCTCACCGCTCGCGGGAGGGGAGACCGGGGAGCTGTTTTTT. The encoded protein is CASSPLAGGETGELFF.

This chain uses TRBV5-4 with TRBJ2-2, with D unclear. The CDR3 length is 15 residues. Trimming cost V 2 bases and J 2 bases, with 10 bases left between them. The V gene's germline CDR1 is SGHNT and CDR2 YYREEE (reference sequence). The DNA of the CDR3 is TGTGCCAGCAGCTTCACGCAGGAAAACACCGGGGAGCTGTTTTTT. Protein: CASSFTQENTGELFF.

This rearrangement joins TRBV9 to TRBJ2-3, with 8 bases aligning to TRBD1. This CDR3 has 16 amino acids. V shed 0 bases, J shed 2 bases, and the junction held 5 bases outside the gene matches. The V gene's germline CDR1 is SGDLS and CDR2 YYNGEE. As DNA, the CDR3 is TGTGCCAGCAGCGTAGTCGGACAGGGAGACACAGATACGCAGTATTTT. It codes for CASSVVGQGDTDTQYF.

The rearrangement uses TRBV11-2 and TRBJ1-1, with 10 bases identical to TRBD1. Germline CDR1 SGHAT, CDR2 FQNNGV. This CDR3 is 15 amino acids long. J lost 4 bases, V lost 4 bases, and 6 bases had no gene match. The CDR3 protein is CASSSATGGFTEAFF. The DNA of the CDR3 is TGTGCCAGCAGCTCGGCGACAGGGGGCTTCACTGAAGCTTTCTTT.

A few counts support this clone. The CDR3 nucleotides read TGTGCCAGCAGCCAGATTGCACAGGGACGGAACACTGAAGCTTTCTTT. Its protein is CASSQIAQGRNTEAFF. This chain uses TRBV4-2 with TRBJ1-1, with D perhaps TRBD1 (6 bases). The CDR3 consists of 16 residues. The V gene lost 3 bases and the J gene lost 1 base, with 15 bases spanning the gap. CDR1 and CDR2 (germline): LGHNA, YNFKEQ.

The V gene is TRBV27, the J gene TRBJ2-3; 15 bases match TRBD2. Per germline, CDR1 MNHEY and CDR2 SMNVEV (reference sequence). The CDR3 extends over 17 amino acids. V shed 6 bases, J shed 6 bases, and the junction held 10 bases outside the gene matches. The CDR3 loop reads CASRPFGTSGRRDTQYF. The CDR3 DNA reads TGTGCCAGCAGACCTTTCGGGACTAGCGGGAGGAGGGATACGCAGTATTTT.

The chain joins TRBV5-4 to TRBJ2-2; TRBD1 is a possible D gene (6 bases). The CDR3 is made up of 12 amino acids. The germline V gene encodes CDR1 SGHNT and CDR2 YYREEE (reference sequence). In DNA form, the CDR3 reads TGTGCAAGTGGGGGCGCGGCGGGGGAGCTGTTTTTT. This sequence encodes CASGGAAGELFF.

The chain employs TRBV19 and TRBJ2-3; 10 bases are shared with TRBD2. Per the germline V gene, CDR1 is LNHDA and CDR2 is SQIVND (reference sequence). Germline trimming cut 5 bases from V and 4 bases from J; bases unmatched to any gene: 3. This CDR3 is 14 amino acids long. In nucleotides, the CDR3 is TGTGCCAGTAGTCCTAGCGGGAGTCCAGATACGCAGTATTTT. The encoded protein is CASSPSGSPDTQYF.

The chain carries TRBV7-3 and TRBJ1-2; D gene ambiguous. CDR3 size: 14 residues. V dropped 1 base and J dropped 2 bases, with 8 bases sitting between them. CDR1 is SGHTA and CDR2 is FQGTGA in the germline V gene. This CDR3 is CASSLNTENYGYTF. CDR3 sequence (DNA): TGTGCCAGCAGCTTAAACACAGAAAACTATGGCTACACCTTC.

The rearrangement uses TRBV27 and TRBJ1-4; TRBD1 agrees at 8 bases. CDR3 length equals 17 residues. Trimming cost V 3 bases and J 3 bases; bases outside gene matches: 9. CDR1 MNHEY and CDR2 SMNVEV come from the germline V gene (reference sequence). Here the CDR3 reads CASSFLGQGAPNEKLFF. The DNA of the CDR3 is TGTGCCAGCAGTTTTTTGGGGCAGGGGGCTCCTAATGAAAAACTGTTTTTT.